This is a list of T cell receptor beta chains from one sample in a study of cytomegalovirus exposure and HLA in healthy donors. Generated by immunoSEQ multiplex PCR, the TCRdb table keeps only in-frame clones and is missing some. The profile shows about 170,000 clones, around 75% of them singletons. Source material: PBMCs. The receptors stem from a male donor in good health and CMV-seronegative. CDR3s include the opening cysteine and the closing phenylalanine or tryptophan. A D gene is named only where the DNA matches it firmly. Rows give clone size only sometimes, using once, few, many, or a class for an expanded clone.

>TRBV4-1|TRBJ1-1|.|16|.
CASSQGTAVMNTEAFF
TGCGCCAGCAGCCAAGGGACAGCCGTTATGAACACTGAAGCTTTCTTT
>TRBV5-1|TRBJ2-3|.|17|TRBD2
CASSYRLAGAGSDTQYF
TGCGCCAGCAGCTACAGACTAGCGGGGGCGGGGTCAGATACGCAGTATTTT
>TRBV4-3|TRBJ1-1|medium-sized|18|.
CASSQDWFQGRSNTEAFF
TGCGCCAGCAGCCAAGATTGGTTCCAGGGCCGCTCGAACACTGAAGCTTTCTTT
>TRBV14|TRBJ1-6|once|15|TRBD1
CASSQGDSKNSPLHF
TGTGCCAGCAGCCAAGGGGACAGCAAGAATTCACCCCTCCACTTT
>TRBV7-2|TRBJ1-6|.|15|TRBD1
CASSFTPGQNSPLHF
TGTGCCAGCAGCTTTACCCCGGGACAGAATTCACCCCTCCACTTT
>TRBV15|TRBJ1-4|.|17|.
CATSREQLVATNEKLFF
TGTGCCACCAGCAGGGAGCAACTAGTTGCAACTAATGAAAAACTGTTTTTT
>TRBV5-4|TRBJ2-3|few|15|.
CASSLPSGGTDTQYF
TGTGCCAGCAGCTTGCCGTCAGGGGGCACAGATACGCAGTATTTT
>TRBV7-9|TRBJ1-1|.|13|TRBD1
CASSFSTGGEAFF
TGTGCCAGCAGCTTTTCGACAGGGGGCGAAGCTTTCTTT
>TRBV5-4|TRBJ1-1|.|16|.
CASSLAQTRETAEAFF
TGTGCCAGCAGCTTGGCCCAGACCCGGGAGACCGCTGAAGCTTTCTTT
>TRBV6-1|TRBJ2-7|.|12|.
CASTGDSYEQYF
TGTGCCAGCACAGGGGACTCCTACGAGCAGTACTTC
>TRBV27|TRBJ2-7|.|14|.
CASSLRGRTYEQYF
TGTGCCAGCAGTCTCAGGGGGAGGACATACGAGCAGTACTTC
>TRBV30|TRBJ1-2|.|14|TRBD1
CAWSPGTANYGYTF
TGTGCCTGGAGCCCGGGGACAGCTAACTATGGCTACACCTTC
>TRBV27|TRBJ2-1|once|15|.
CASSSTGMFYNEQFF
TGTGCCAGCAGTTCCACAGGGATGTTTTACAATGAGCAGTTCTTC
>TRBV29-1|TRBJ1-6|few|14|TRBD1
CSVATGLDNSPLHF
TGCAGCGTTGCGACAGGGCTCGATAATTCACCCCTCCACTTT
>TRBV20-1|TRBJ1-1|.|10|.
CSATRFEAFF
TGCAGTGCTACACGGTTTGAAGCTTTCTTT
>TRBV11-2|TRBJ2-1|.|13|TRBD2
CASSLVSGGGQFF
TGTGCCAGCAGCTTAGTATCCGGGGGGGGGCAGTTCTTC
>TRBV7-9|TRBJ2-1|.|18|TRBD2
CASSFPVSAGGVYNEQFF
TGTGCCAGCAGCTTCCCGGTTTCAGCGGGAGGTGTCTACAATGAGCAGTTCTTC
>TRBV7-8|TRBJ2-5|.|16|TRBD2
CASSPSGGAFWETQYF
TGTGCCAGCAGCCCTAGCGGGGGGGCCTTTTGGGAGACCCAGTACTTC
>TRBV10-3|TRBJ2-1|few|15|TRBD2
CAISESGSGGGEQFF
TGTGCCATCAGTGAGTCTGGTAGCGGGGGAGGTGAGCAGTTCTTC
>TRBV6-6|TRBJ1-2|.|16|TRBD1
CASSLTWDRGDYGYTF
TGTGCCAGCAGTTTAACCTGGGACAGGGGGGACTATGGCTACACCTTC
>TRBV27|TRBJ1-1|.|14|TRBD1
CASSRQGENTEAFF
TGTGCCAGCAGTCGACAGGGGGAGAACACTGAAGCTTTCTTT
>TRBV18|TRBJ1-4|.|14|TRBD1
CASSQTGVGEKLFF
TGTGCCAGCTCACAGACAGGGGTCGGTGAAAAACTGTTTTTT
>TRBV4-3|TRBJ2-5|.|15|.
CASSQDGQVQETQYF
TGCGCCAGCAGCCAAGATGGGCAGGTCCAAGAGACCCAGTACTTC
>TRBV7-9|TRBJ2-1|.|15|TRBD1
CASSKDRGLYNEQFF
TGTGCCAGCAGCAAAGACAGGGGGCTATACAATGAGCAGTTCTTC
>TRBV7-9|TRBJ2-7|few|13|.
CASSSRTSYEQYF
TGTGCCAGCAGCTCGAGAACTAGCTACGAGCAGTACTTC
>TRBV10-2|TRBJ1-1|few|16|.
CASRNKFQGMNTEAFF
TGCGCCAGCAGAAATAAATTTCAGGGCATGAACACTGAAGCTTTCTTT
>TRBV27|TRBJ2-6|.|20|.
CASSLALLGGRSSGANVLTF
TGTGCCAGCAGTTTAGCCCTCCTGGGGGGGCGAAGCTCTGGGGCCAACGTCCTGACTTTC
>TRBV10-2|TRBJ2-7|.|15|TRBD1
CASRSGQGSSYEQYF
TGCGCCAGCAGGTCGGGACAGGGAAGCTCCTACGAGCAGTACTTC
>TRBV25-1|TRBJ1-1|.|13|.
CASSRGGVTEAFF
TGTGCCAGCAGTCGGGGAGGGGTGACTGAAGCTTTCTTT
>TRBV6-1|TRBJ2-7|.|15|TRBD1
CASSYEGAPIYEQYF
TGTGCCAGCAGCTACGAGGGGGCCCCAATCTACGAGCAGTACTTC
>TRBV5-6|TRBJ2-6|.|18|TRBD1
CASSLDVTGGIRANVLTF
TGTGCCAGCAGCCTGGATGTGACAGGGGGCATTAGGGCCAACGTCCTGACTTTC
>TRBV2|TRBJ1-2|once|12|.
CASRYRDYGYTF
TGTGCCAGCAGGTACAGGGACTATGGCTACACCTTC
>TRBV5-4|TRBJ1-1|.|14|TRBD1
CASSVDRTGTEAFF
TGTGCCAGCAGCGTGGACAGGACAGGAACTGAAGCTTTCTTT
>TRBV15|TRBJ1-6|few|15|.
CATRYDRQGNSPLHF
TGTGCCACCCGATATGACCGGCAGGGAAATTCACCCCTCCACTTT
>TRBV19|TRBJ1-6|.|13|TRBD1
CASRGTGSSPLHF
TGTGCCAGCAGGGGGACAGGAAGCTCACCCCTCCACTTT
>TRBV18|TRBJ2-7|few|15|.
CASSPPAGAAYEQYF
TGTGCCAGCTCACCACCGGCAGGGGCGGCCTACGAGCAGTACTTC
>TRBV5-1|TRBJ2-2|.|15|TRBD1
CASSLGTVKTGELFF
TGCGCCAGCAGCCTAGGGACAGTTAAGACCGGGGAGCTGTTTTTT
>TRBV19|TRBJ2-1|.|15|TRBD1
CASSRTGVKRDEQFF
TGTGCCAGTAGTCGGACAGGGGTCAAGAGAGATGAGCAGTTCTTC
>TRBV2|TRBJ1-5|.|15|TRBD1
CASAERGLGNQPQHF
TGTGCCAGCGCTGAAAGGGGGCTGGGCAATCAGCCCCAGCATTTT
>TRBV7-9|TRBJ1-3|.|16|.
CASSSSDGNSGNTIYF
TGTGCCAGCAGCTCCTCCGACGGGAACTCTGGAAACACCATATATTTT
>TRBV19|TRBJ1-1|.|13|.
CASSDTVGTEAFF
TGTGCCAGTAGTGACACAGTTGGCACTGAAGCTTTCTTT
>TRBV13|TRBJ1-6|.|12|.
CASSFGGSPLHF
TGTGCCAGCAGCTTCGGGGGTTCACCCCTCCACTTT
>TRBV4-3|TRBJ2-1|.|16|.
CASSQYFGGSYNEQFF
TGCGCCAGCAGCCAGTATTTCGGGGGATCCTACAATGAGCAGTTCTTC
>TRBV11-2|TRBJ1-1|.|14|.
CASSSRQGSTEAFF
TGTGCCAGCAGCTCCCGGCAGGGGAGCACTGAAGCTTTCTTT
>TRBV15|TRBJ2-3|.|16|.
CATSRDQQAGTDTQYF
TGTGCCACCAGCAGGGACCAACAGGCGGGGACAGATACGCAGTATTTT
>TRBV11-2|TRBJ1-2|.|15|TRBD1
CASSLTGGPHYGYTF
TGTGCCAGCAGCCTGACAGGGGGTCCGCACTATGGCTACACCTTC
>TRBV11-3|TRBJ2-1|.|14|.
CASSLVSGGHEQFF
TGTGCCAGCAGCTTAGTATCGGGGGGCCATGAGCAGTTCTTC
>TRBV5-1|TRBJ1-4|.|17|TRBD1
CASSAPGQGATNEKLFF
TGCGCCAGCAGCGCCCCGGGACAGGGAGCAACTAATGAAAAACTGTTTTTT
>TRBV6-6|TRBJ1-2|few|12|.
CASSDTNYGYTF
TGTGCCAGCAGTGACACTAACTATGGCTACACCTTC
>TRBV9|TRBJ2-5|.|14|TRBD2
CASSSLAAQETQYF
TGTGCCAGCAGCTCCCTAGCGGCTCAAGAGACCCAGTACTTC
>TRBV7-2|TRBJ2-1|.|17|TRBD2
CASSLNGGGTPYNEQFF
TGTGCCAGCAGCTTAAACGGCGGGGGGACCCCATACAATGAGCAGTTCTTC
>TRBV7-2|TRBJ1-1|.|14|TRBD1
CASSPGGTNTEAFF
TGTGCCAGCAGCCCAGGGGGGACGAACACTGAAGCTTTCTTT